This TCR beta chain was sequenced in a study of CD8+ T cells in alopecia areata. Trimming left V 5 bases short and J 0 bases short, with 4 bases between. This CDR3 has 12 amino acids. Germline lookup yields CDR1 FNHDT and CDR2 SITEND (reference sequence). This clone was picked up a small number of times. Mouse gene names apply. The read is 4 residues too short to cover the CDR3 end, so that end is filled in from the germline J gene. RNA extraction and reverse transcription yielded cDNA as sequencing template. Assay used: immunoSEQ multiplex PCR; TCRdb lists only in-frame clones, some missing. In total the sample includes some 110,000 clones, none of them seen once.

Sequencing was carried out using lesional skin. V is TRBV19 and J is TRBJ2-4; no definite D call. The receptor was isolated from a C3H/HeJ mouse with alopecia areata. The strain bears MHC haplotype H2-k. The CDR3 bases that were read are TGTGCCAGCAGCCTAAGTCAAAAC. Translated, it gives CASSLSQN. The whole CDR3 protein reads CASSLSQNTLYF.